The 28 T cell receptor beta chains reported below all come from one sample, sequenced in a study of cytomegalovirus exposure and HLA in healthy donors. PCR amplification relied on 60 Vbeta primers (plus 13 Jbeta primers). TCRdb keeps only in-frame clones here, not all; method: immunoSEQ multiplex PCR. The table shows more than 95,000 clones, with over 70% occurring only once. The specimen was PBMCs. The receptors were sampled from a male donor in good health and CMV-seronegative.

The CDR3 region has the DNA TGTGCCAGTAGACCTCTGGGGCGGAGCAATCAGCCCCAGCATTTT. Translating it yields CASRPLGRSNQPQHF. The J gene is TRBJ1-5, the V gene TRBV19, with D possibly TRBD1 on 5 matching bases. CDR3 length equals 15 residues. The germline V gene encodes CDR1 LNHDA and CDR2 SQIVND (reference sequence). The V end lost 6 bases, the J end lost 1 base, and 13 bases lay between the germline ends.

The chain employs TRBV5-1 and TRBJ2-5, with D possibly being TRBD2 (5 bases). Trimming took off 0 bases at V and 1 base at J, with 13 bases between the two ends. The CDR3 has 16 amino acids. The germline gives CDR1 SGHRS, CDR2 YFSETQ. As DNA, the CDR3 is TGCGCCAGCAGCTTGGGAGGTAGAGGGCCCCAAGAGACCCAGTACTTC. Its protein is CASSLGGRGPQETQYF.

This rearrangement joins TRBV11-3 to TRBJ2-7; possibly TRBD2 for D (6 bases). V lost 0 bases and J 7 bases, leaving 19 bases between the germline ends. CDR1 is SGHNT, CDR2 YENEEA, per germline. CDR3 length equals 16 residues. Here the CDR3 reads CASSLDGQSRGIEQYF. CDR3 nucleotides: TGTGCCAGCAGCTTAGATGGGCAGTCCCGGGGGATAGAGCAGTACTTC.

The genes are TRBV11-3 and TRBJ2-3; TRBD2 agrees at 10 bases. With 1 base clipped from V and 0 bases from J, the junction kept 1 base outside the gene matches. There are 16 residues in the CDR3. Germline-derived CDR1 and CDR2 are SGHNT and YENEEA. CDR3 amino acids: CASSLVSGGSTDTQYF. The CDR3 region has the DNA TGTGCCAGCAGCTTAGTTAGCGGGGGGAGCACAGATACGCAGTATTTT.

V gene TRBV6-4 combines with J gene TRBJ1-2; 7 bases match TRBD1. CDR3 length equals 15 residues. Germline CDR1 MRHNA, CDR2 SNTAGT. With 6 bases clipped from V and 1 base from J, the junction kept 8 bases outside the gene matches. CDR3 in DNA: TGTGCCAGCAGAAGGGGGCGTGACGGTAACTATGGCTACACCTTC. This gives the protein CASRRGRDGNYGYTF.

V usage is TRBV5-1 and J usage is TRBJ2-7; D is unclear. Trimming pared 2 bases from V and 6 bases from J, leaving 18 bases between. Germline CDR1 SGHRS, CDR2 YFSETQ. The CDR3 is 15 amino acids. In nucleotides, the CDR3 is TGCGCCAGCAGCTTAATCCCCCAAACCAGGTCCGAGCAGTACTTC. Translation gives CASSLIPQTRSEQYF.

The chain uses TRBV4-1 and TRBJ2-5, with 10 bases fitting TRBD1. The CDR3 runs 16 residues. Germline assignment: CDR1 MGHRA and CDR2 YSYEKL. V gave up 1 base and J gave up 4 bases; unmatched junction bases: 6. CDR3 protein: CASSQAGTGVGETQYF. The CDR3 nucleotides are TGCGCCAGCAGCCAAGCCGGGACAGGGGTCGGAGAGACCCAGTACTTC.

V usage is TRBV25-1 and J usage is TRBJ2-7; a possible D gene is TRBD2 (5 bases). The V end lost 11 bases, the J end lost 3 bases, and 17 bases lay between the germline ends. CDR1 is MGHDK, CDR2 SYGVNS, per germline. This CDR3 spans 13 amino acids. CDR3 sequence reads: CAHVGGRYYEQYF. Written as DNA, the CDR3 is TGTGCCCACGTCGGAGGCAGGTACTACGAGCAGTACTTC.

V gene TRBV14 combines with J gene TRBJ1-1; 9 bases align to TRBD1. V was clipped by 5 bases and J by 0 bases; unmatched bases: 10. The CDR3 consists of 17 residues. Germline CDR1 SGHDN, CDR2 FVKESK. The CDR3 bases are TGTGCCAGCAGCTACCGACAGGGGGGGGATATGAACACTGAAGCTTTCTTT. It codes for CASSYRQGGDMNTEAFF.

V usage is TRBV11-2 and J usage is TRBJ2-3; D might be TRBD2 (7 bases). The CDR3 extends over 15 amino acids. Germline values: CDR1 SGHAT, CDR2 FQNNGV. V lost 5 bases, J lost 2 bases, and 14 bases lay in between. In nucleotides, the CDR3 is TGTGCCAGCAGCCCATGGGGGGGGCACACAGATACGCAGTATTTT. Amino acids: CASSPWGGHTDTQYF.

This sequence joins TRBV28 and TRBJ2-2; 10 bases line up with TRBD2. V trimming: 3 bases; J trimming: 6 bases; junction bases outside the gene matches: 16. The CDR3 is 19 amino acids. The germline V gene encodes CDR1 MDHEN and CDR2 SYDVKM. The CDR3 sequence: CASSFRVGSGRPNAGELFF. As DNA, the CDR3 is TGTGCCAGCAGTTTTAGGGTCGGTAGCGGGAGGCCCAACGCCGGGGAGCTGTTTTTT.

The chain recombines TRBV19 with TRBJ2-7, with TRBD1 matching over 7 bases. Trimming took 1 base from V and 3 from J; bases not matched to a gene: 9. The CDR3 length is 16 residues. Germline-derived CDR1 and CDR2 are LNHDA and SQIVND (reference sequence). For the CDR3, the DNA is TGTGCCAGTAGTATAGCGCACGGACAGGCCTACTACGAGCAGTACTTC. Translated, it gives CASSIAHGQAYYEQYF.

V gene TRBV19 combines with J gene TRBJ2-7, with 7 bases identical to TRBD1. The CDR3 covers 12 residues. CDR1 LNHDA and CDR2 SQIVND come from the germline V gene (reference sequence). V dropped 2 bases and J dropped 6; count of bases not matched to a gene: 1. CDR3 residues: CASSIRDSEQYF. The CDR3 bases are TGTGCCAGTAGTATAAGGGACAGCGAGCAGTACTTC. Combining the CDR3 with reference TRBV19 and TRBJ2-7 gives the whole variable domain DGGITQSPKYLFRKEGQNVTLSCEQNLNHDAMYWYRQDPGQGLRLIYYSQIVNDFQKGDIAEGYSVSREKKESFPLTVTSAQKNPTAFYLCASSIRDSEQYFGPGTRLTVT.

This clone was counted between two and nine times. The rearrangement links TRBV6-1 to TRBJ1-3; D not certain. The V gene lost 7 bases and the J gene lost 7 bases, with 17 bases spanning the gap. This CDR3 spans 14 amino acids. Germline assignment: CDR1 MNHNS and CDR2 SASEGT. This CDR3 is CASTPRVLVNTIYF. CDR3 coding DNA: TGTGCCAGCACCCCGAGGGTCCTGGTGAACACCATATATTTT.

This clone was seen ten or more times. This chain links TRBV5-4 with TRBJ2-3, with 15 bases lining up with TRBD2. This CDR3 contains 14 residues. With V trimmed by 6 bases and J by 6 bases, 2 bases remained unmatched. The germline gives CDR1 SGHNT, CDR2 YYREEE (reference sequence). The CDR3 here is CASKGTSGRDTQYF. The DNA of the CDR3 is TGTGCCAGCAAGGGGACTAGCGGGAGGGATACGCAGTATTTT.

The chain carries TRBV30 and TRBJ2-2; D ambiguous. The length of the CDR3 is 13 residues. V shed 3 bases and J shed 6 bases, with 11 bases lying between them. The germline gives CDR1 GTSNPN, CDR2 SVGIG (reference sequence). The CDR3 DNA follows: TGTGCCTGGAGCCCCCAATTGTCCGGGGAGCTGTTTTTT. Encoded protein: CAWSPQLSGELFF.

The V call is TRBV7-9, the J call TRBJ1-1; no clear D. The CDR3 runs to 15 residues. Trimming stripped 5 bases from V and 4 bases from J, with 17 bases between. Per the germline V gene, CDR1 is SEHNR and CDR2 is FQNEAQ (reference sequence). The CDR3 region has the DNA TGTGCCAGCAGCCGTTCAACCACCATGGCCACTGAAGCTTTCTTT. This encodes CASSRSTTMATEAFF.

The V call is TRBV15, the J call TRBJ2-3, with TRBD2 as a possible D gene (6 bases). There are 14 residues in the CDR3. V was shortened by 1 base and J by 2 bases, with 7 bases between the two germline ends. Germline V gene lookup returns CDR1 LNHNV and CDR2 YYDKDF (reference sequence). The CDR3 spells CATSRGLDTDTQYF. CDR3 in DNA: TGTGCCACCAGCAGAGGACTAGACACAGATACGCAGTATTTT.

This CDR3 is CASSPTGVTSYEQYF. DNA of the CDR3: TGTGCCAGCAGTCCAACAGGGGTGACCTCCTACGAGCAGTACTTC. V usage is TRBV11-3 and J usage is TRBJ2-7; 7 positions match TRBD1. CDR1 SGHNT and CDR2 YENEEA come from the germline V gene. Trimming took 6 bases from V and 0 from J; bases not matched to a gene: 8. The CDR3 runs 15 residues.

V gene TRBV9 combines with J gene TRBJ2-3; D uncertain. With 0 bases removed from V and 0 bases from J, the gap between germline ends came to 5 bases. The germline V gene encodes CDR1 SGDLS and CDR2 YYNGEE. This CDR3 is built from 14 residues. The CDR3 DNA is TGTGCCAGCAGCGTAGTCGGGAGCACAGATACGCAGTATTTT. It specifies CASSVVGSTDTQYF.

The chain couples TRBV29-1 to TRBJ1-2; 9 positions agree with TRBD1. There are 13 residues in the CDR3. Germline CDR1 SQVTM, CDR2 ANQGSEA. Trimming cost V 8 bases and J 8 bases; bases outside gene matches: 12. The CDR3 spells CSTGTGRLGGYTF. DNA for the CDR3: TGCAGCACCGGGACAGGGAGGCTCGGAGGCTACACCTTC.

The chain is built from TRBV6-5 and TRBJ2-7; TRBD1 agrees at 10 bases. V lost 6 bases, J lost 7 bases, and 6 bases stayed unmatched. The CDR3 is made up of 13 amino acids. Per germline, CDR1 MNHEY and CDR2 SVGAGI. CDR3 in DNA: TGTGCCAGCAGGCCGGGACAGGGGAGGGAGCAGTACTTC. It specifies CASRPGQGREQYF.

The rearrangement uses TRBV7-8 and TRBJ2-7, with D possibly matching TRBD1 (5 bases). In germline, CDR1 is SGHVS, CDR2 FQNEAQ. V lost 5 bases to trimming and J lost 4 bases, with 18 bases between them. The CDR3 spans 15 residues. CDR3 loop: CASSTSRVTTYEQYF. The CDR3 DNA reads TGTGCCAGCAGCACGTCCAGGGTGACAACTTACGAGCAGTACTTC.

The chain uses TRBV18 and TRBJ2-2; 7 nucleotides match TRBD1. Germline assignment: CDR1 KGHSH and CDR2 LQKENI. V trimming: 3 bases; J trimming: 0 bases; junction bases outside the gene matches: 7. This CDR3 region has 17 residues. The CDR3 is CASSPTLGQANTGELFF. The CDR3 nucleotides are TGTGCCAGCTCACCCACCCTCGGACAGGCGAACACCGGGGAGCTGTTTTTT. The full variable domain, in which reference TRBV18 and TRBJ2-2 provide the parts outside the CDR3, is NAGVMQNPRHLVRRRGQEARLRCSPMKGHSHVYWYRQLPEEGLKFMVYLQKENIIDESGMPKERFSAEFPKEGPSILRIQQVVRGDSAAYFCASSPTLGQANTGELFFGEGSRLTVL.

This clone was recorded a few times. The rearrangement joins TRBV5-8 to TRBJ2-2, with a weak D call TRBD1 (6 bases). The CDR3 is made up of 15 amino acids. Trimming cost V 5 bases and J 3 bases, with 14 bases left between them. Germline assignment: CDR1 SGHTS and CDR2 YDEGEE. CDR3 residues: CASRPSWTDTGELFF. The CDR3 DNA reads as TGTGCCAGCAGGCCCTCCTGGACAGACACCGGGGAGCTGTTTTTT.

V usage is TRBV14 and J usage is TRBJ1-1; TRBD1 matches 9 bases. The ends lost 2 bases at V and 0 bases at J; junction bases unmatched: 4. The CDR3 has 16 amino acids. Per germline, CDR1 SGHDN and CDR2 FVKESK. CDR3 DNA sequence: TGTGCCAGCAGCCAAAAACAGGGGGCGGTGAACACTGAAGCTTTCTTT. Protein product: CASSQKQGAVNTEAFF.

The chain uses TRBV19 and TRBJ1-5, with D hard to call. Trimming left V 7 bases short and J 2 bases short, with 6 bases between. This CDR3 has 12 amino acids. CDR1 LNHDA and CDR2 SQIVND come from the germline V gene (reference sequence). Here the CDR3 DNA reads TGTGCCAGTAATCTCGGCAATCAGCCCCAGCATTTT. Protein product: CASNLGNQPQHF.

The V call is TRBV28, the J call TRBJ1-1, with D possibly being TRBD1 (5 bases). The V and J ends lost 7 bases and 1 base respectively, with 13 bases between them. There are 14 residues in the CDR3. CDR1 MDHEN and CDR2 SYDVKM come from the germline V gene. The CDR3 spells CASTMDGGNTEAFF. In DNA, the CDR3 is TGTGCCAGCACTATGGACGGGGGGAACACTGAAGCTTTCTTT.